Following are 25 T cell receptor beta chains from one sample sequenced in a study of tumour-infiltrating T cells in Burkitt lymphoma. Here immunoSEQ multiplex PCR was the method, and the copy in TCRdb shows in-frame clones only, minus some. Of around 3,000 clones in the sample, around three quarters are singletons; the top ten hold 10% to 15%. Source material: tumor tissue. All receptors come from a human donor with diffuse large B-cell lymphoma.

The rearrangement uses TRBV13 and TRBJ2-6; D ambiguous. Trimming pared 4 bases from V and 1 base from J, leaving 8 bases between. Germline V CDR1 and CDR2: PRHDT, FYEKMQ (reference sequence). This CDR3 region has 15 residues. Here the CDR3 reads CASSSTESGANVLTF. CDR3 nucleotide sequence: TGTGCCAGCAGCTCTACAGAGTCTGGGGCCAACGTCCTGACTTTC.

This clone has a handful of counts. This sequence joins TRBV15 and TRBJ1-5; D not resolved. CDR1 and CDR2 (germline): LNHNV, YYDKDF (reference sequence). The CDR3 totals 12 residues. The V end lost 2 bases, the J end lost 9 bases, and 8 bases lay between the germline ends. CDR3 DNA: TGTGCCACCAGCAGAAATTGGGGGCCCCAGCATTTT. Amino acids: CATSRNWGPQHF. The full variable domain, completed using reference TRBV15 and TRBJ1-5, is DAMVIQNPRYQVTQFGKPVTLSCSQTLNHNVMYWYQQKSSQAPKLLFHYYDKDFNNEADTPDNFQSRRPNTSFCFLDIRSPGLGDTAMYLCATSRNWGPQHFGDGTRLSIL.

J is TRBJ1-1 and V is TRBV5-1; D is unclear. The CDR3 runs to 13 residues. Germline values: CDR1 SGHRS, CDR2 YFSETQ. V was cut by 4 bases and J by 0 bases, with 7 bases left in between. DNA of the CDR3: TGCGCCAGCAGCAGGTTCATGAACACTGAAGCTTTCTTT. This encodes CASSRFMNTEAFF.

This sequence joins TRBV7-2 and TRBJ2-1; the match to TRBD2 covers 11 bases. The length of the CDR3 is 15 residues. CDR1 and CDR2 (germline): SGHTA, FQGNSA. The J segment lost 5 bases and the V segment lost 1 base, leaving 1 base of the junction unmatched. The DNA of the CDR3 is TGTGCCAGCAGCTTAGGACTAGCGGGAAACAATGAGCAGTTCTTC. It codes for CASSLGLAGNNEQFF.

CDR3 loop: CASSSTGDQPQHF. The CDR3 region has the DNA TGTGCCAGCAGCTCCACAGGAGATCAGCCCCAGCATTTT. This rearrangement joins TRBV7-9 to TRBJ1-5, with TRBD1 as a possible D gene (5 bases). This CDR3 has 13 residues. Germline V lookup: CDR1 SEHNR, CDR2 FQNEAQ (reference sequence). Trimming removed 4 bases at V and 5 bases at J, with 9 bases between.

The chain couples TRBV6-5 to TRBJ1-1; D not certain. The CDR3 totals 15 residues. With 7 bases removed from V and 1 base from J, the gap between germline ends came to 16 bases. Germline V gene lookup returns CDR1 MNHEY and CDR2 SVGAGI. CDR3 DNA sequence: TGTGCCAGCACCCCAGGACCCCTCCCGAACACTGAAGCTTTCTTT. Its protein is CASTPGPLPNTEAFF.

This sequence joins TRBV29-1 and TRBJ2-7; 11 nucleotides match TRBD1. The ends lost 4 bases at V and 5 bases at J; junction bases unmatched: 4. The CDR3 has 13 amino acids. Germline CDR1 reads SQVTM; CDR2 reads ANQGSEA. The CDR3 DNA follows: TGCAGCGTTGCCAGGGACAGGGGGGACGAGCAGTACTTC. Its protein product is CSVARDRGDEQYF.

In nucleotides, the CDR3 is TGTGCCAGCACCGGGGCCACCTACAATGAGCAGTTCTTC. This encodes CASTGATYNEQFF. This chain uses TRBV6-5 with TRBJ2-1, with D perhaps given as TRBD1 or TRBD2 (5 bases each). V was cut by 7 bases and J by 2 bases, with 9 bases left in between. CDR3 length: 13 amino acids. Germline lookup yields CDR1 MNHEY and CDR2 SVGAGI.

By share, this clone ranks as large. The CDR3 loop is CASSLRGRASYEQYF. The CDR3 DNA is TGCGCCAGCAGCTTGAGAGGGAGGGCCAGTTACGAGCAGTACTTC. This chain uses TRBV5-1 with TRBJ2-7, with 7 bases lining up with TRBD2. Looked up from germline, CDR1 is SGHRS and CDR2 is YFSETQ. Unmatched junction bases numbered 8, after V lost 1 base and J lost 4 bases. The CDR3 totals 15 residues.

V usage is TRBV4-1 and J usage is TRBJ2-7; a weak D match, TRBD1 (5 bases). In germline, CDR1 is MGHRA, CDR2 YSYEKL. Trimming removed 0 bases at V and 5 bases at J, with 11 bases between. The CDR3 runs to 14 residues. CDR3 protein: CASSQDPGSDEQYF. CDR3 DNA: TGCGCCAGCAGCCAAGACCCAGGGTCGGACGAGCAGTACTTC.

V gene TRBV7-3 combines with J gene TRBJ1-6; D is possibly TRBD1 (6 bases). Between the trimmed V and J ends, which lost 2 bases and 8 bases, there was a span of 10 bases. The CDR3 loop spans 14 amino acids. CDR1 and CDR2 (germline): SGHTA, FQGTGA. Here the CDR3 reads CASSLGGGDSPLHF. The DNA of the CDR3 is TGTGCCAGCAGCTTAGGAGGGGGTGATTCACCCCTCCACTTT.

The genes are TRBV29-1 and TRBJ1-5; D gene ambiguous. The V end was cut by 6 bases, the J end by 6 bases, with 12 bases between. CDR1 SQVTM and CDR2 ANQGSEA come from the germline V gene. There are 12 residues in the CDR3. CDR3 DNA sequence: TGCAGCGTCCAAACCCCCTCTCAGCCCCAGCATTTT. Amino acid sequence: CSVQTPSQPQHF.

The chain joins TRBV5-1 to TRBJ1-5; D call uncertain. Germline CDR1 reads SGHRS; CDR2 reads YFSETQ. The V and J ends lost 0 bases and 0 bases respectively, with 7 bases between them. This CDR3 has 15 amino acids. CDR3 protein: CASSLEGYSNQPQHF. DNA of the CDR3: TGCGCCAGCAGCTTGGAAGGGTATAGCAATCAGCCCCAGCATTTT.

This clone has only a few counts. The chain couples TRBV15 to TRBJ2-7; 7 nucleotides line up with TRBD1. J lost 4 bases, V lost 0 bases, and 12 bases had no gene match. This CDR3 has 17 residues. The germline CDR1 and CDR2 sequences are LNHNV and YYDKDF (reference sequence). The CDR3 coding sequence is TGTGCCACCAGCAGAGATCTGTTGGGGACAGAGACTTACGAGCAGTACTTC. Translating it yields CATSRDLLGTETYEQYF.

In its sample, this clone was seen a few times. The sample has other DNA sequences that encode this CDR3 too. V usage is TRBV7-9 and J usage is TRBJ1-2; D ambiguous. The V end was cut by 1 base, the J end by 2 bases, with 8 bases between. Germline loops: CDR1 SEHNR, CDR2 FQNEAQ (reference sequence). This CDR3 contains 14 residues. DNA for the CDR3: TGTGCCAGCAGCTTAGAGTCGGGGAACTATGGCTACACCTTC. Translating it yields CASSLESGNYGYTF.

This clone appeared once. The genes are TRBV9 and TRBJ1-4, with D unresolved. There are 14 residues in the CDR3. CDR1 is SGDLS, CDR2 YYNGEE, per germline. V was trimmed by 2 bases and J by 7 bases, leaving 12 bases between them. DNA of the CDR3: TGTGCCAGCAGCGTTTACGACTCGGGTGAAAAACTGTTTTTT. Its protein is CASSVYDSGEKLFF.

This clone was seen a few times. The rearrangement joins TRBV4-2 to TRBJ1-2; 8 bases fit TRBD1. From germline, CDR1 is LGHNA and CDR2 YNFKEQ. Trimming cost V 7 bases and J 8 bases; bases outside gene matches: 21. The CDR3 length is 17 residues. CDR3 region: CASTPDRGLIKFQGYTF. DNA of the CDR3: TGTGCCAGCACCCCTGACAGGGGATTGATCAAGTTTCAGGGCTACACCTTC.

The rearrangement joins TRBV7-2 to TRBJ1-4; TRBD1 matches at 10 bases. Germline CDR1 SGHTA, CDR2 FQGNSA. J gave up 8 bases and V 4 bases, and 10 bases lay outside the gene matches. The CDR3 has 16 amino acids. CDR3 region: CASSSQRTGGREKLFF. In nucleotides, the CDR3 is TGTGCCAGCAGCTCACAGAGGACAGGGGGGAGGGAAAAACTGTTTTTT.

This clone was observed once. The J gene is TRBJ1-4, the V gene TRBV28; D gene ambiguous. This CDR3 comprises 14 residues. V was cut by 6 bases and J by 5 bases, with 13 bases left in between. Germline V gives CDR1 MDHEN, CDR2 SYDVKM. The CDR3 sequence: CASREGGGNEKLFF. The DNA of the CDR3 is TGTGCCAGCAGGGAAGGAGGCGGGAATGAAAAACTGTTTTTT.

The chain couples TRBV15 to TRBJ2-5; D remains ambiguous. This CDR3 region has 15 residues. The ends were cut back, 0 bases at V and 1 base at J, with 9 bases in the middle. Germline V gives CDR1 LNHNV, CDR2 YYDKDF (reference sequence). This CDR3 is CATSRDVWSQETQYF. CDR3 DNA: TGTGCCACCAGCAGAGATGTGTGGTCCCAAGAGACCCAGTACTTC.

J is TRBJ2-5 and V is TRBV15; a weak D match, TRBD2 (6 bases). The CDR3 runs 15 residues. Trimming left V 2 bases short and J 5 bases short, with 15 bases between. Germline CDR1 is LNHNV and CDR2 is YYDKDF (reference sequence). The CDR3 DNA follows: TGTGCCACCAGCAGATCCCTAGGGGAGGAGGAGACCCAGTACTTC. Translated, it gives CATSRSLGEEETQYF. Drawing the rest from reference TRBV15 and TRBJ2-5, the complete variable domain is DAMVIQNPRYQVTQFGKPVTLSCSQTLNHNVMYWYQQKSSQAPKLLFHYYDKDFNNEADTPDNFQSRRPNTSFCFLDIRSPGLGDTAMYLCATSRSLGEEETQYFGPGTRLLVL.

The chain uses TRBV7-3 and TRBJ2-2; D gene unclear. This CDR3 region has 17 residues. Between the trimmed V and J ends, which lost 5 bases and 4 bases, there was a span of 20 bases. The V gene's germline CDR1 is SGHTA and CDR2 FQGTGA. CDR3 coding DNA: TGTGCCAGCAGCCCGAAGGAGATGGTAGTTAGCACCGGGGAGCTGTTTTTT. Encoded protein: CASSPKEMVVSTGELFF. Using reference TRBV7-3 and TRBJ2-2 for the parts outside the CDR3, the full variable domain is GAGVSQTPSNKVTEKGKYVELRCDPISGHTALYWYRQSLGQGPEFLIYFQGTGAADDSGLPNDRFFAVRPEGSVSTLKIQRTERGDSAVYLCASSPKEMVVSTGELFFGEGSRLTVL.

This clone was seen more than once but under ten times. The chain links TRBV4-2 to TRBJ2-7; 9 bases are a match to TRBD2. CDR1 is LGHNA, CDR2 YNFKEQ, per germline. CDR3 length: 17 amino acids. V was clipped by 2 bases and J by 5 bases; unmatched bases: 13. The CDR3 protein is CASSQTRGAGGVHEQYF. As DNA, the CDR3 is TGTGCCAGCAGCCAAACGCGGGGAGCGGGAGGTGTCCACGAGCAGTACTTC.

The V gene is TRBV5-5, the J gene TRBJ2-1; D not resolved. V was cut by 5 bases and J by 0 bases, with 12 bases left in between. Looked up from germline, CDR1 is SGHKS and CDR2 is YYEKEE (reference sequence). This CDR3 is 15 amino acids long. In DNA form, the CDR3 reads TGTGCCAGCAGTAACTCCCTGAGCTCCTACAATGAGCAGTTCTTC. As protein: CASSNSLSSYNEQFF.

This chain links TRBV7-2 with TRBJ2-7; D remains ambiguous. CDR1 is SGHTA, CDR2 FQGNSA, per germline. Between the trimmed V and J ends, which lost 0 bases and 3 bases, there was a span of 6 bases. This CDR3 comprises 13 residues. Written as DNA, the CDR3 is TGTGCCAGCAGCTTAGCCCCAGACTACGAGCAGTACTTC. The encoded protein is CASSLAPDYEQYF.